These 26 T cell receptor beta chains were all obtained from the same sample, sequenced in a study of regulatory T cells in long-lasting Graves disease. Time point meaning: persistent/refractory GD, antithyroid drugs over 5 years with positive TRAb. The TCR library was prepared using RNA isolated from PBMCs. Library construction for TCR beta used iRepertoire HTBI primers and Arm-PCR of CDR3 regions. TCRdb used MiXCR to reprocess the multiplex PCR reads, holding one entry per CDR3 protein. The sample has 600,000 to 800,000 distinct CDR3 sequences, 25% to 30% seen once. Material: peripheral blood mononuclear cells (PBMCs), obtained when the disease was refractory, from a patient treated with antithyroid drugs. The receptors were gathered from a female donor with Graves disease.

The chain's CDR3 is CASSQQGQMGTEAFF. In DNA form, the CDR3 reads TGTGCCAGCAGCCAACAGGGACAGATGGGGACTGAAGCTTTCTTT. The rearrangement links TRBV4-2 to TRBJ1-1; 7 bases line up with TRBD1. Germline V CDR1 and CDR2: LGHNA, YNFKEQ. The CDR3 is made up of 15 amino acids. Trimming cost V 2 bases and J 5 bases; bases outside gene matches: 8.

This rearrangement joins TRBV6-1 to TRBJ2-2, with 12 nucleotides matching TRBD2. This CDR3 contains 16 residues. With 4 bases clipped from V and 7 bases from J, the junction kept 7 bases outside the gene matches. The germline V gene has CDR1 MNHNS and CDR2 SASEGT. Here the CDR3 reads CASSATSGRYGGELFF. The CDR3 DNA follows: TGTGCCAGCAGTGCTACTAGCGGGAGGTACGGCGGGGAGCTGTTTTTT.

This clonotype was detected once. The genes are TRBV4-1 and TRBJ1-1; D is undetermined. The CDR3 length is 15 residues. CDR1 is MGHRA and CDR2 is YSYEKL in the germline V gene. The V end was cut by 0 bases, the J end by 5 bases, with 13 bases between. CDR3 sequence (DNA): TGCGCCAGCAGCCAAGATGGTTGGTCTGGGACTGAAGCTTTCTTT. It codes for CASSQDGWSGTEAFF.

The V and J genes are TRBV28 and TRBJ1-3; D not certain. CDR1 and CDR2 (germline): MDHEN, SYDVKM. With 6 bases removed from V and 0 bases from J, the gap between germline ends came to 15 bases. The CDR3 is made up of 16 amino acids. The CDR3 DNA reads as TGTGCCAGCAGCTCGTGGAAGGCCGACTCTGGAAACACCATATATTTT. Translation: CASSSWKADSGNTIYF.

This clonotype was found a few times. J is TRBJ2-4 and V is TRBV11-2, with TRBD2 identical over 11 bases. The CDR3 runs to 14 residues. Germline V gene lookup returns CDR1 SGHAT and CDR2 FQNNGV. Trimming took 6 bases from V and 6 from J; bases not matched to a gene: 4. CDR3 DNA sequence: TGTGCCAGCAGTCGACTAGCGGGACGAAACATTCAGTACTTC. Amino acids: CASSRLAGRNIQYF.

This sequence joins TRBV30 and TRBJ1-2; no clear D. The germline V and J ends were trimmed by 3 bases and 1 base, with 12 bases remaining between them. The germline V gene encodes CDR1 GTSNPN and CDR2 SVGIG (reference sequence). The CDR3 sequence is 14 residues long. The CDR3 region has the DNA TGTGCCTGGAGCCACCAGGCAAATAACTATGGCTACACCTTC. It codes for CAWSHQANNYGYTF.

This clonotype was seen a single time. V gene TRBV5-1 combines with J gene TRBJ2-2, with a tentative D call TRBD1 (5 bases). The CDR3 is made up of 15 amino acids. The V gene's germline CDR1 is SGHRS and CDR2 YFSETQ. V dropped 3 bases and J dropped 0 bases, with 9 bases sitting between them. CDR3 DNA sequence: TGCGCCAGCAGCTGGAGACAGTCGAACACCGGGGAGCTGTTTTTT. It translates to CASSWRQSNTGELFF. The entire variable domain, with the rest obtained from reference TRBV5-1 and TRBJ2-2, is as follows: KAGVTQTPRYLIKTRGQQVTLSCSPISGHRSVSWYQQTPGQGLQFLFEYFSETQRNKGNFPGRFSGRQFSNSRSEMNVSTLELGDSALYLCASSWRQSNTGELFFGEGSRLTVL.

The chain is built from TRBV5-6 and TRBJ1-5, with 7 bases fitting TRBD1. The germline V gene has CDR1 SGHDT and CDR2 YYEEEE. J was trimmed by 3 bases and V by 5 bases; bases with no gene match: 11. This CDR3 region has 16 residues. In DNA form, the CDR3 reads TGTGCCAGCAGTTCGACAGGGACGCGGTTCAATCAGCCCCAGCATTTT. Residues: CASSSTGTRFNQPQHF.

The genes are TRBV7-9 and TRBJ1-1; 8 bases agree with TRBD1. J was trimmed by 0 bases and V by 6 bases; bases with no gene match: 9. The CDR3 consists of 16 residues. Germline V gene sequence: CDR1 SEHNR, CDR2 FQNEAQ (reference sequence). The CDR3 protein is CASSHRRQGLNTEAFF. As DNA, the CDR3 is TGTGCCAGCAGTCACCGTAGACAGGGGCTGAACACTGAAGCTTTCTTT.

V and J are TRBV7-9 and TRBJ1-3; D ambiguous. Germline V gives CDR1 SEHNR, CDR2 FQNEAQ (reference sequence). The V end lost 0 bases, the J end lost 0 bases, and 6 bases lay between the germline ends. The CDR3 extends over 15 amino acids. CDR3 region: CASSLAMVSGNTIYF. CDR3 nucleotides: TGTGCCAGCAGCTTAGCGATGGTCTCTGGAAACACCATATATTTT.

The V and J genes are TRBV20-1 and TRBJ1-5; the D gene is possibly TRBD1 (5 bases). Germline V CDR1 and CDR2: DFQATT, SNEGSKA (reference sequence). V was cut by 2 bases and J by 5 bases, with 13 bases left in between. This CDR3 has 14 residues. CDR3 region: CSARPGTPDQPQHF. For the CDR3, the DNA is TGCAGTGCTAGACCCGGGACCCCGGATCAGCCCCAGCATTTT.

The CDR3 spells CASRSDRGYYGYTF. The CDR3 coding sequence is TGTGCCAGCAGGTCCGACAGGGGGTACTATGGCTACACCTTC. The chain carries TRBV12-3 or TRBV12-4 and TRBJ1-2, with TRBD1 identical over 9 bases. The CDR3 loop spans 14 amino acids. Germline trimming cut 6 bases from V and 3 bases from J; bases unmatched to any gene: 5.

This clonotype appeared many times. V gene TRBV10-1 combines with J gene TRBJ1-2; D remains unclear. CDR3 size: 14 residues. V lost 3 bases, J lost 6 bases, and 14 bases lay in between. Looked up from germline, CDR1 is WNHNN and CDR2 is SYGVQD (reference sequence). In DNA form, the CDR3 reads TGCGCCAGCAGTGAAGAGGGAGTCGCCCATGGCTACACCTTC. Encoded protein: CASSEEGVAHGYTF.

This clonotype was recorded a few times. V is TRBV11-1 and J is TRBJ1-1; D gene ambiguous. V was shortened by 3 bases and J by 5 bases, with 4 bases between the two germline ends. The CDR3 spans 11 residues. Per the germline V gene, CDR1 is SGHAT and CDR2 is FQDESV (reference sequence). In DNA, the CDR3 is TGTGCCAGCAGCTTTAAAACTGAAGCTTTCTTT. Its translation is CASSFKTEAFF.

The chain carries TRBV6-5 and TRBJ1-2; D not certain. This CDR3 is 14 amino acids long. Germline values: CDR1 MNHEY, CDR2 SVGAGI. Between the trimmed V and J ends, which lost 3 bases and 2 bases, there was a span of 10 bases. This chain's CDR3 is CASSYLPRNYGYTF. CDR3 sequence (DNA): TGTGCCAGCAGTTATCTGCCACGGAACTATGGCTACACCTTC.

A note on this clonotype: The junction departs from the called germline gene at one end, perhaps through a read error. The V call is TRBV27, the J call TRBJ1-5; D is perhaps TRBD1 (5 bases). The CDR3 is made up of 15 amino acids. Germline V gives CDR1 MNHEY, CDR2 SMNVEV (reference sequence). Written as DNA, the CDR3 is TGTGCCAACAGTTTATCGGGGGGGGTTAATCAGCCCCAGCATTTT. Its protein product is CANSLSGGVNQPQHF.

This chain connects TRBV29-1 to TRBJ1-4, with D perhaps TRBD1 (6 bases). V lost 3 bases, J lost 8 bases, and 13 bases lay in between. This CDR3 spans 13 amino acids. Germline CDR1 SQVTM, CDR2 ANQGSEA. CDR3 amino acids: CSVDGGAREKLFF. DNA for the CDR3: TGCAGCGTTGATGGGGGCGCGAGGGAAAAACTGTTTTTT.

V usage is TRBV18 and J usage is TRBJ1-2; D is uncertain. Germline V CDR1 and CDR2: KGHSH, LQKENI. This CDR3 has 14 amino acids. Trimming left V 0 bases short and J 4 bases short, with 9 bases between. The CDR3, as DNA: TGTGCCAGCTCACCACCGGACGGGTTCTATGGCTACACCTTC. Encoded protein: CASSPPDGFYGYTF. The whole variable domain, remainder taken from reference TRBV18 and TRBJ1-2, is NAGVMQNPRHLVRRRGQEARLRCSPMKGHSHVYWYRQLPEEGLKFMVYLQKENIIDESGMPKERFSAEFPKEGPSILRIQQVVRGDSAAYFCASSPPDGFYGYTFGSGTRLTVV.

This clonotype showed up just a few times. V usage is TRBV5-1 and J usage is TRBJ2-7; TRBD2 matches 9 bases. The CDR3 extends over 14 amino acids. Germline CDR1 reads SGHRS; CDR2 reads YFSETQ. V lost 6 bases and J lost 3; bases outside the gene matches: 7. The CDR3 region has the DNA TGCGCCAGCATGCGGCGGGAGGGCAGCTACGAGCAGTACTTC. It translates to CASMRREGSYEQYF.

The chain has TRBV6-9 and TRBJ1-1; TRBD1 aligns across 7 bases. CDR1 is MNHGY, CDR2 SVAAGI, per germline. This CDR3 spans 14 amino acids. V shed 2 bases and J 3 bases; nucleotides not matched to a gene: 3. The CDR3 reads CASSYQTGYTEAFF. The DNA of the CDR3 is TGTGCCAGCAGTTATCAGACAGGGTACACTGAAGCTTTCTTT.

For this clonotype: Mismatch with germline at one junction end may stem from a read error. This chain links TRBV29-1 with TRBJ2-5; 9 bases fit TRBD1. From germline, CDR1 is SQVTM and CDR2 ANQGSEA. This CDR3 region has 12 residues. The CDR3 DNA follows: TGCAGCGGTGGACAGGGGCGAGAGACCCAGTGCTTC. Translating gives CSGGQGRETQCF.

This clonotype was seen only a few times. The chain carries TRBV19 and TRBJ1-3; D ambiguous. V was shortened by 7 bases and J by 0 bases, with 7 bases between the two germline ends. The CDR3 totals 13 residues. Germline CDR1 and CDR2: LNHDA and SQIVND (reference sequence). This CDR3 is CASTMGSGNTIYF. The CDR3 nucleotides read TGTGCCAGTACGATGGGCTCTGGAAACACCATATATTTT.

The gene calls are TRBV20-1 and TRBJ2-1; D perhaps matches TRBD2 (5 bases). The CDR3 contains 15 residues. Trimming took 4 bases from V and 6 from J, leaving 19 bases between them. Germline V gene data show CDR1 as DFQATT and CDR2 as SNEGSKA (reference sequence). The CDR3 here is CSATPLDTGVNEQFF. The CDR3 DNA follows: TGCAGTGCTACGCCCCTAGATACCGGGGTCAATGAGCAGTTCTTC.

This rearrangement joins TRBV6-1 to TRBJ1-2; tentatively, D is TRBD1 (6 bases). The ends were cut back, 8 bases at V and 8 bases at J, with 18 bases in the middle. Germline V CDR1 and CDR2: MNHNS, SASEGT. The CDR3 loop spans 13 amino acids. The CDR3 protein is CASETGFRKGYTF. The CDR3, as DNA: TGTGCCAGCGAAACAGGGTTTAGAAAAGGCTACACCTTC.

This clonotype occurred a few times. CDR3 loop: CSVERQGNYGYTF. The DNA for the CDR3 is TGCAGCGTGGAACGACAGGGCAACTATGGCTACACCTTC. The V call is TRBV29-1, the J call TRBJ1-2; 7 nucleotides agree with TRBD1. Germline trimming cut 6 bases from V and 2 bases from J; bases unmatched to any gene: 6. Germline CDR1 reads SQVTM; CDR2 reads ANQGSEA. The CDR3 has 13 residues.

V and J are TRBV18 and TRBJ1-1; D might be TRBD1 (6 bases). The CDR3 is 16 amino acids. Germline loops: CDR1 KGHSH, CDR2 LQKENI. Trimming stripped 6 bases from V and 5 bases from J, with 22 bases between. CDR3 nucleotide sequence: TGTGCCAGCTCCGACAGAACCGGGACACTGACAACTGAAGCTTTCTTT. Protein product: CASSDRTGTLTTEAFF.